The clone carrying this T cell receptor (beta chain) appeared once. Repertoires were generated with immunoSEQ multiplex PCR, while TCRdb's copy carries only in-frame clones and drops some. The sample carries around 180,000 clones, around 90% recorded once. The sample originates from a study of control samples from healthy donors and cancer patients. This TCR was recovered from a woman in her 40s in good health. Sequences were obtained from blood.

The CDR3 sequence is CASSLGGPYGYTF. The CDR3 bases are TGTGCCAGCAGCTTAGGGGGGCCCTATGGCTACACCTTC. The chain carries TRBV7-2 and TRBJ1-2; D might be TRBD1 (6 bases). V was cut by 1 base and J by 4 bases, with 7 bases left in between. The CDR3 has 13 amino acids. Germline-derived CDR1 and CDR2 are SGHTA and FQGNSA.